This TCR beta chain appears in the sequencing data of a study of OX40 agonist ivuxolimab in advanced cancers. As for the study in general: The dose-escalation cohort had hepatocellular carcinoma, melanoma, renal cell or head and neck cancer.

V lost 0 bases and J 0 bases, leaving 13 bases between the germline ends. Germline V gene sequence: CDR1 SGHNT, CDR2 YYREEE (reference sequence). The CDR3 spans 17 residues. Only in-frame clones appear in the TCRdb table, and some are missing; sequencing was by immunoSEQ multiplex PCR. The sample carries approximately 79,000 clones, about 90% recorded once. This clone has just a few counts. Source: CD4+ or CD8+ T cells sorted from blood, taken in a trial of the OX40 agonist ivuxolimab. The rearrangement links TRBV5-4 to TRBJ1-5; D is unclear. The source is an adult with an advanced solid tumor such as melanoma, head and neck, liver or kidney cancer. The CDR3 loop is CASSLGPQVDSNQPQHF. For the CDR3, the DNA is TGTGCCAGCAGCTTGGGTCCCCAGGTCGATAGCAATCAGCCCCAGCATTTT.